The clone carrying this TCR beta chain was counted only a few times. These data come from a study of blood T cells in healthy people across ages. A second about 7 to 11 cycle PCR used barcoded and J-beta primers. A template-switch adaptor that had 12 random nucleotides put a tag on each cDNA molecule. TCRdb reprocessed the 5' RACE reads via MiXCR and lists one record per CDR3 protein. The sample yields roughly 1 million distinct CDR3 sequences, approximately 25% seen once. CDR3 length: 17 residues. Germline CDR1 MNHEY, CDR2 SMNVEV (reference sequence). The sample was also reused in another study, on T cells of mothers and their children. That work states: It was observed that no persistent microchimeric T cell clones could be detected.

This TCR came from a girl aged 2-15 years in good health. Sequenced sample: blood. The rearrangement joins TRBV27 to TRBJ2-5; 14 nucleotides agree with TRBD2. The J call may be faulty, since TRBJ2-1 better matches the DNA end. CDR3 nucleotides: TGTGCCAGCAGTTGGTTGACTAGCGGGAGGGCCGCGAGTGAGCAGTTCTTC. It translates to CASSWLTSGRAASEQFF.